This TCR beta chain was found in a study of cytomegalovirus exposure and HLA in healthy donors. This CDR3 comprises 12 residues. V gave up 2 bases and J gave up 7 bases, with 8 bases separating them. CDR1 MNHNS and CDR2 SASEGT come from the germline V gene. Primers for the PCR totalled 60 Vbeta and 13 Jbeta. Here immunoSEQ multiplex PCR was the method, and the copy in TCRdb shows in-frame clones only, minus some. The sample records under 200,000 clones, under 85% being singletons. Worth noting for this clone: Its matching antigen is unknown.

Study-wide results and limits: Within a later analysis, the majority of CMV-associated TCR beta chains appeared HLA-restricted. In an earlier analysis, in some 500 donors, most V segments appeared productive either ~87% or ~30% of the time. Most TCR sequences proved rare, with some public TCRs found in many donors.

This TCR was sampled from a female donor in good health and CMV-seronegative. The sample was PBMCs. V and J are TRBV6-1 and TRBJ2-5; D might be TRBD2 (5 bases). This CDR3 is CASSERGATQYF. CDR3 nucleotide sequence: TGTGCCAGCAGTGAACGGGGTGCGACCCAGTACTTC.